The 31 T cell receptor beta chains given below trace back to one sample, sequenced in a study of cytomegalovirus exposure and HLA in healthy donors. A multiplex PCR was run with 60 Vbeta primers and 13 Jbeta primers. TCRdb keeps only in-frame clones here, not all; method: immunoSEQ multiplex PCR. Counted here are 35,000 to 45,000 clones, roughly 90% occurring once; the ten biggest clones make up 2.7%. The material sequenced was PBMCs. These receptors were collected from a woman aged 18 to 35 in good health and CMV-seronegative.

The V call is TRBV4-1, the J call TRBJ2-7; the match to TRBD1 covers 7 bases. Germline CDR1 is MGHRA and CDR2 is YSYEKL. The ends lost 2 bases at V and 1 base at J; junction bases unmatched: 2. This CDR3 spans 14 amino acids. The CDR3, as DNA: TGCGCCAGCAGCCAACAGACAGGGTCCTACGAGCAGTACTTC. Protein sequence: CASSQQTGSYEQYF.

V and J are TRBV6-1 and TRBJ2-7; a weak D match, TRBD2 (5 bases). CDR1 is MNHNS and CDR2 is SASEGT in the germline V gene. V was clipped by 6 bases and J by 4 bases, with 10 bases between them. The CDR3 is made up of 12 amino acids. The DNA for the CDR3 is TGTGCCAGCAGGCTAAGAGGGTACGAGCAGTACTTC. Translated, it gives CASRLRGYEQYF.

The chain has TRBV5-1 and TRBJ2-2; 8 nucleotides agree with TRBD2. J was trimmed by 5 bases and V by 1 base; bases with no gene match: 7. The CDR3 loop spans 16 amino acids. CDR1 is SGHRS, CDR2 YFSETQ, per germline. CDR3 coding DNA: TGCGCCAGCAGCTTGCAGCTCACTAGCGGTACCGGGGAGCTGTTTTTT. It codes for CASSLQLTSGTGELFF.

The CDR3 loop reads CASSLESTGRGRGYEQYF. For the CDR3, the DNA is TGTGCCAGCAGCTTAGAGTCCACGGGGAGGGGCCGCGGGTACGAGCAGTACTTC. The rearrangement links TRBV7-6 to TRBJ2-7; TRBD2 matches at 7 bases. V trimming: 1 base; J trimming: 4 bases; junction bases outside the gene matches: 16. This CDR3 region has 18 residues. Germline V lookup: CDR1 SGHVS, CDR2 FNYEAQ.

The rearrangement uses TRBV7-2 and TRBJ2-7; TRBD2 aligns across 13 bases. The CDR3 extends over 14 amino acids. Trimming took 2 bases from V and 10 from J; bases not matched to a gene: 5. Germline V gene sequence: CDR1 SGHTA, CDR2 FQGNSA. The CDR3 coding sequence is TGTGCCAGCAGCTTAAGAGGACTAGCGGGAGTCCAGTACTTC. Translated, it gives CASSLRGLAGVQYF.

This clone has just one count. The chain recombines TRBV7-9 with TRBJ1-1, with a possible D match to TRBD1 (5 bases). The CDR3 has 13 residues. Germline V lookup: CDR1 SEHNR, CDR2 FQNEAQ (reference sequence). Trimming removed 1 base at V and 5 bases at J, with 8 bases between. CDR3 in amino acids: CASSLGGGTEAFF. CDR3 DNA sequence: TGTGCCAGCAGCTTAGGTGGGGGGACTGAAGCTTTCTTT.

In its sample, this clone was seen once. For the CDR3, the DNA is TGTGCCAGCGCCAGAGGAAGTCAGCCCCAGCATTTT. It codes for CASARGSQPQHF. The chain couples TRBV7-8 to TRBJ1-5; the D is unclear. Germline CDR1 and CDR2: SGHVS and FQNEAQ. The germline V and J ends were trimmed by 8 bases and 6 bases, with 11 bases remaining between them. The CDR3 is made up of 12 amino acids.

The chain employs TRBV4-2 and TRBJ2-1; TRBD2 might be the D (7 bases). Trimming took 0 bases from V and 0 from J, leaving 12 bases between them. Germline V gene lookup returns CDR1 LGHNA and CDR2 YNFKEQ. The length of the CDR3 is 17 residues. CDR3 in DNA: TGTGCCAGCAGCCAAGAGAGGGGAGGGGGCTCCTACAATGAGCAGTTCTTC. Its translation: CASSQERGGGSYNEQFF.

The rearrangement links TRBV21-1 to TRBJ1-5; TRBD1, the D gene given by the table, was not confirmed from the DNA. TRBV21-1 is a pseudogene locus. The CDR3 is made up of 17 amino acids. CDR3: CASSARRGDRGNQPQHF. Here the CDR3 DNA reads TGTGCCAGCAGCGCACGAAGAGGAGACAGGGGCAATCAGCCCCAGCATTTT.

The chain carries TRBV5-4 and TRBJ2-7; the match to TRBD1 covers 11 bases. Germline loops: CDR1 SGHNT, CDR2 YYREEE (reference sequence). The junction had 0 bases not matched to a gene; V was cut back by 4 bases and J by 3 bases. This CDR3 contains 13 residues. The DNA for the CDR3 is TGTGCCAGCAGCGGGACAGGGGGCTACGAGCAGTACTTC. Translating gives CASSGTGGYEQYF.

V gene TRBV5-1 combines with J gene TRBJ1-4; 10 bases map to TRBD1. This CDR3 is 14 amino acids long. The ends lost 0 bases at V and 7 bases at J; junction bases unmatched: 0. Germline V CDR1 and CDR2: SGHRS, YFSETQ. Here the CDR3 reads CASSLGQGAEKLFF. The CDR3 DNA is TGCGCCAGCAGCTTGGGACAGGGGGCTGAAAAACTGTTTTTT.

V and J are TRBV11-2 and TRBJ2-3; tentative D call: TRBD1 (5 bases). The ends were cut back, 1 base at V and 6 bases at J, with 8 bases in the middle. The CDR3 extends over 13 amino acids. From germline, CDR1 is SGHAT and CDR2 FQNNGV. The CDR3 nucleotides read TGTGCCAGCAGCTTAGGGACACGGGATACGCAGTATTTT. It yields the protein CASSLGTRDTQYF. Full variable domain (missing parts from reference TRBV11-2 and TRBJ2-3): EAGVAQSPRYKIIEKRQSVAFWCNPISGHATLYWYQQILGQGPKLLIQFQNNGVVDDSQLPKDRFSAERLKGVDSTLKIQPAKLEDSAVYLCASSLGTRDTQYFGPGTRLTVL.

The chain links TRBV28 to TRBJ2-7, with TRBD1 as a possible D gene (5 bases). The CDR3 runs to 14 residues. The V and J ends lost 6 bases and 2 bases respectively, with 14 bases between them. Looked up from germline, CDR1 is MDHEN and CDR2 is SYDVKM. CDR3 nucleotides: TGTGCCAGCAGCTCCCAGACAGCGCCCTACGAGCAGTACTTC. It encodes CASSSQTAPYEQYF.

The chain is built from TRBV9 and TRBJ2-1, with 10 nucleotides matching TRBD2. The germline V gene encodes CDR1 SGDLS and CDR2 YYNGEE. The CDR3 has 15 residues. The trim removed 3 bases at V and 1 base at J, leaving 1 base unmatched. CDR3 amino acids: CASSGSGRSYNEQFF. In DNA, the CDR3 is TGTGCCAGCAGCGGTAGCGGGAGGTCCTACAATGAGCAGTTCTTC.

This clone is a singleton in its sample. The chain uses TRBV7-9 and TRBJ2-5; 11 positions agree with TRBD1. Matching the DNA end better, TRBJ2-7 makes the J call doubtful. CDR3 length: 15 amino acids. CDR1 and CDR2 (germline): SEHNR, FQNEAQ (reference sequence). Written as DNA, the CDR3 is TGTGCCAGCAGTCCAGGACAGGGGGCCCTCTACGAGCAGTACTTC. Amino acids: CASSPGQGALYEQYF.

V usage is TRBV7-6 and J usage is TRBJ2-7; possible D gene TRBD2, 6 bases. Germline V gene lookup returns CDR1 SGHVS and CDR2 FNYEAQ. There are 13 residues in the CDR3. Trimming shortened V by 5 bases and J by 10 bases, and 18 bases separated the two germline ends. CDR3 coding DNA: TGTGCCAGCAGCCTCCGGGACTCATATGAACAGTACTTC. The encoded protein is CASSLRDSYEQYF.

The V and J genes are TRBV27 and TRBJ1-3; 11 nucleotides agree with TRBD1. Looked up from germline, CDR1 is MNHEY and CDR2 is SMNVEV (reference sequence). The CDR3 spans 14 residues. Germline trimming cut 6 bases from V and 7 bases from J; bases unmatched to any gene: 5. CDR3 protein: CASRRTGGANTIYF. The CDR3 bases are TGTGCCAGCAGAAGGACAGGGGGCGCGAACACCATATATTTT.

The chain is built from TRBV5-6 and TRBJ2-5; D call uncertain. The CDR3 has 13 amino acids. Trimming shortened V by 5 bases and J by 5 bases, and 13 bases separated the two germline ends. The germline gives CDR1 SGHDT, CDR2 YYEEEE. The CDR3 region is CASRLSGWETQYF. The CDR3 coding sequence is TGTGCCAGCAGGCTGTCGGGTTGGGAGACCCAGTACTTC. The whole variable domain, filled in from reference TRBV5-6 and TRBJ2-5, reads DAGVTQSPTHLIKTRGQQVTLRCSPKSGHDTVSWYQQALGQGPQFIFQYYEEEERQRGNFPDRFSGHQFPNYSSELNVNALLLGDSALYLCASRLSGWETQYFGPGTRLLVL.

J is TRBJ2-1 and V is TRBV4-2; 11 nucleotides line up with TRBD2. The germline CDR1 and CDR2 sequences are LGHNA and YNFKEQ. This CDR3 has 16 amino acids. V dropped 6 bases and J dropped 5; count of bases not matched to a gene: 9. The CDR3 spells CASRRSGGLADNEQFF. CDR3 bases: TGTGCCAGCAGAAGGTCGGGGGGACTAGCGGACAATGAGCAGTTCTTC.

V is TRBV9 and J is TRBJ2-5, with 14 bases matching TRBD2. Germline values: CDR1 SGDLS, CDR2 YYNGEE. The CDR3 length is 17 residues. The V segment lost 3 bases and the J segment 4 bases; nucleotides outside the gene matches: 8. The CDR3 bases are TGTGCCAGCAGCGCCGGGACTAGCGGGAGTTCAGGAGAGACCCAGTACTTC. Translating it yields CASSAGTSGSSGETQYF.

The rearrangement uses TRBV4-1 and TRBJ2-5; the match to TRBD1 covers 9 bases. This CDR3 is built from 16 residues. The junction had 16 bases not matched to a gene; V was cut back by 3 bases and J by 11 bases. In germline, CDR1 is MGHRA, CDR2 YSYEKL. The CDR3 spells CASSHDRGTRLSEQYF. The CDR3 DNA reads as TGCGCCAGCAGCCACGACAGGGGGACGCGTTTATCGGAGCAGTACTTC.

The chain carries TRBV7-2 and TRBJ2-3, with TRBD2 matching 7 bases. Per germline, CDR1 SGHTA and CDR2 FQGNSA. The CDR3 runs 14 residues. The V and J ends lost 6 bases and 1 base, in that order; junction bases with no gene match: 4. CDR3 amino acids: CASRKTSGTDTQYF. Here the CDR3 DNA reads TGTGCCAGCAGAAAAACTAGCGGCACAGATACGCAGTATTTT.

The chain is built from TRBV10-3 and TRBJ2-5; TRBD2 is a possible D gene (5 bases). There are 14 residues in the CDR3. Trimming took off 3 bases at V and 6 bases at J, with 14 bases between the two ends. CDR1 is ENHRY, CDR2 SYGVKD, per germline. DNA of the CDR3: TGTGCCATCAGTGACGCGGGTCGTCTGCAGACCCAGTACTTC. Translating it yields CAISDAGRLQTQYF.

V gene TRBV2 combines with J gene TRBJ1-6, with 7 bases matching TRBD1. This CDR3 contains 15 residues. Germline V gene sequence: CDR1 SNHLY, CDR2 FYNNEI. V lost 6 bases, J lost 9 bases, and 11 bases stayed unmatched. CDR3 in amino acids: CASRSLRQGGSPLHF. The CDR3 coding sequence is TGTGCCAGCAGATCCCTTCGACAGGGAGGTTCACCCCTCCACTTT.

This clone appeared a single time. V and J are TRBV2 and TRBJ2-2, with D unresolved. The length of the CDR3 is 12 residues. Looked up from germline, CDR1 is SNHLY and CDR2 is FYNNEI. Trimming took off 4 bases at V and 8 bases at J, with 8 bases between the two ends. The CDR3 reads CASSVGVGELFF. The CDR3 DNA is TGTGCCAGCAGTGTAGGAGTTGGGGAGCTGTTTTTT.

The V gene is TRBV5-1, the J gene TRBJ2-7, with TRBD2 matching 7 bases. The germline V gene has CDR1 SGHRS and CDR2 YFSETQ. The ends lost 0 bases at V and 7 bases at J; junction bases unmatched: 10. The CDR3 contains 15 residues. CDR3 sequence: CASSLAGGSSGEQYF. The DNA for the CDR3 is TGCGCCAGCAGCTTGGCCGGCGGGAGTTCAGGAGAGCAGTACTTC.

The V gene is TRBV28, the J gene TRBJ1-2; the D gene is possibly TRBD1 (5 bases). V dropped 1 base and J dropped 7 bases, with 22 bases sitting between them. The CDR3 loop spans 17 amino acids. Looked up from germline, CDR1 is MDHEN and CDR2 is SYDVKM. The DNA for the CDR3 is TGTGCCAGCAGTTTATTTAGGGACTCAACCACGGCGGGTGGCTACACCTTC. It is translated as CASSLFRDSTTAGGYTF.

This chain uses TRBV5-1 with TRBJ1-2, with 11 nucleotides matching TRBD1. V shed 4 bases, J shed 4 bases, and the junction held 6 bases outside the gene matches. CDR1 and CDR2 (germline): SGHRS, YFSETQ. The length of the CDR3 is 15 residues. CDR3 coding DNA: TGCGCCAGCAGCGGCTCCGGACAGGGGGCCTATGGCTACACCTTC. This translates into CASSGSGQGAYGYTF.

The CDR3 coding sequence is TGTGCCAGCAGTTCACAGGGTTCGAACACTGAAGCTTTCTTT. This translates into CASSSQGSNTEAFF. The chain has TRBV6-6 and TRBJ1-1, with D possibly being TRBD1 (6 bases). In germline, CDR1 is MNHNY, CDR2 SVGAGI (reference sequence). Between the trimmed V and J ends, which lost 4 bases and 1 base, there was a span of 10 bases. The CDR3 runs to 14 residues.

This clone was detected a few times. The chain recombines TRBV5-1 with TRBJ2-5, with TRBD2 identical over 8 bases. The CDR3 spans 15 residues. Trimming at V came to 4 bases and at J to 1 base, leaving 6 bases not matched to a gene. The germline gives CDR1 SGHRS, CDR2 YFSETQ. Here the CDR3 reads CASSPSGPPQETQYF. DNA of the CDR3: TGCGCCAGCAGCCCTAGCGGGCCGCCCCAAGAGACCCAGTACTTC.

The gene calls are TRBV6-5 and TRBJ2-1, with 11 nucleotides matching TRBD2. With 8 bases clipped from V and 5 bases from J, the junction kept 2 bases outside the gene matches. Germline assignment: CDR1 MNHEY and CDR2 SVGAGI. This CDR3 is built from 13 residues. The CDR3 sequence: CASRTSGHNEQFF. In nucleotides, the CDR3 is TGTGCCAGCCGGACTAGCGGGCACAATGAGCAGTTCTTC.